The clone carrying this T cell receptor beta chain showed up just once. Data came from immunoSEQ multiplex PCR; TCRdb stores just in-frame clones and leaves some out. The sample comprises around 55,000 clones, approximately 78% of which are singletons, and 5.9% rests with the top ten. CDR3 size: 14 residues. Trimming left V 4 bases short and J 9 bases short, with 16 bases between. From germline, CDR1 is LGHNT and CDR2 FRNRAP. This specimen comes from a study of blood T cell repertoires in COVID-19. Input material: peripheral blood. The sequence derives from a human donor in a cohort sampled during active or convalescent COVID-19. This sequence joins TRBV12-5 and TRBJ1-5; D might be TRBD1 (5 bases). The CDR3 here is CASGWGGVVRPQHF. The CDR3 nucleotides read TGTGCTAGTGGTTGGGGAGGGGTAGTACGGCCCCAGCATTTT.